The source of this TCR beta chain is a study of T-cell memory formation after mild COVID-19. TCRdb processed the 5' RACE reads anew with MiXCR; each CDR3 protein has one entry. The table has about 410,000 distinct CDR3 sequences, more than 20% seen once; the top ten hold approximately 14%. With regard to this clonotype: The antigen is not known.

This CDR3 has 15 residues. The germline V and J ends were trimmed by 0 bases and 2 bases, with 11 bases remaining between them. Germline values: CDR1 LGHNA, CDR2 YSLEER. Study observations and caveats: The pre-infection memory compartment contained some responding clones, suggesting cross-reactive memory joined.

Sequencing used PBMCs or a T cell subset sorted from them (not recorded which). The chain employs TRBV4-3 and TRBJ2-7; the D gene is possibly TRBD1 (5 bases). The source of this sequence is an adult woman who had mild COVID-19 (a few samples of this study predate the infection). Cell type and time point are not known. The CDR3 loop reads CASSQDRQPPYEQYF. In nucleotides, the CDR3 is TGCGCCAGCAGCCAAGATAGACAGCCACCCTACGAGCAGTACTTC.